This T cell receptor beta chain was sequenced for a study of blood T cell repertoires in COVID-19. Only in-frame clones appear in the TCRdb table, and some are missing; sequencing was by immunoSEQ multiplex PCR. The table has roughly 100,000 clones, about 90% seen once. The CDR3 covers 15 residues. Germline V gene data show CDR1 as KGHDR and CDR2 as SFDVKD. Deletions cut 5 bases from V and 1 base from J, with 12 bases between. The V call is TRBV24-1, the J call TRBJ2-3, with a tentative D call TRBD1 (6 bases). The TCR comes from a woman aged 45-60 years with COVID-19, enrolled during active disease. The sequencing sample was made of peripheral blood. CDR3 in amino acids: CATSVHEGGTDTQYF. For the CDR3, the DNA is TGTGCCACCAGTGTCCATGAGGGGGGCACAGATACGCAGTATTTT.